The present TCR beta chain was sequenced within a study of T cells after yellow fever vaccination. Overall study results and limits: At approximately 96% for CD4 and 88% for CD8, most primary-vaccination clones showed up again after the booster.

Each CDR3 protein is one row after TCRdb ran MiXCR on the 5' RACE reads. The table includes more than 200,000 distinct CDR3 sequences, roughly 3.5% detected once. Between the trimmed V and J ends, which lost 3 bases and 6 bases, there was a span of 12 bases. Per germline, CDR1 DFQATT and CDR2 SNEGSKA (reference sequence). This CDR3 has 13 amino acids. Details on this clonotype: What it binds is not known.

The sample consisted of PBMCs, taken 15 days after the yellow fever booster vaccination. V and J are TRBV20-1 and TRBJ1-5; no definite D call. The TCR was taken from a man aged 18-30 years who received the YFV17D yellow fever vaccine. The CDR3 DNA sequence: TGCAGTGCTAGGTCGCAGAGAGGTCAGCCCCAGCATTTT. It codes for CSARSQRGQPQHF.